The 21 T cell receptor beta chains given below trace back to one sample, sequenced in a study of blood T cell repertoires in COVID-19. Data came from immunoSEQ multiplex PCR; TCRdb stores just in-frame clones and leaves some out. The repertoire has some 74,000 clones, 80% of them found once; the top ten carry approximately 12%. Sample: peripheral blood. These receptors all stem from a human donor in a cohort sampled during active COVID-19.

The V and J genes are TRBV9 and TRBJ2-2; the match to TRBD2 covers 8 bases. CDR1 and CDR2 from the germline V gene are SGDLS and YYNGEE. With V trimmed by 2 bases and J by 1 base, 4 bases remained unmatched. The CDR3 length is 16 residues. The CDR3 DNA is TGTGCCAGCAGCGTTTATGCGGGAGGGAACACCGGGGAGCTGTTTTTT. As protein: CASSVYAGGNTGELFF.

The CDR3 sequence is CAISVQGGQPQHF. Here the CDR3 DNA reads TGTGCCATCAGTGTCCAGGGCGGTCAGCCCCAGCATTTT. The chain recombines TRBV10-3 with TRBJ1-5; D might be TRBD1 (5 bases). Germline V gives CDR1 ENHRY, CDR2 SYGVKD. The CDR3 has 13 amino acids. Trimming removed 4 bases from V and 6 bases from J, with 10 bases in between.

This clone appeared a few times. Here the CDR3 reads CASSSDINSGNTIYF. DNA for the CDR3: TGTGCCAGCAGCTCCGACATTAACTCTGGAAACACCATATATTTT. J is TRBJ1-3 and V is TRBV7-2; no clear D. The CDR3 has 15 amino acids. Germline-derived CDR1 and CDR2 are SGHTA and FQGNSA. The V gene lost 4 bases and the J gene lost 0 bases, with 10 bases spanning the gap.

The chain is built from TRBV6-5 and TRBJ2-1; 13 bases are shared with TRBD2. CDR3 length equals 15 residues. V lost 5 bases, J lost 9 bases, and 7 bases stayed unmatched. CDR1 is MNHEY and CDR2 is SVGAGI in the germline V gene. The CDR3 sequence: CASSTTSGRAGEQFF. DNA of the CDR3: TGTGCCAGCAGTACAACTAGCGGGAGGGCTGGTGAGCAGTTCTTC.

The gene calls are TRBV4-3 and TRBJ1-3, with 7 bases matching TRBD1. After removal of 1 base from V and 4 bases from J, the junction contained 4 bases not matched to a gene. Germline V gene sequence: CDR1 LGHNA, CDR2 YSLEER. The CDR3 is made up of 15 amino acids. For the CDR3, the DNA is TGCGCCAGCAGCCAAGCTTCACAGGGGGGAAACACCATATATTTT. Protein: CASSQASQGGNTIYF.

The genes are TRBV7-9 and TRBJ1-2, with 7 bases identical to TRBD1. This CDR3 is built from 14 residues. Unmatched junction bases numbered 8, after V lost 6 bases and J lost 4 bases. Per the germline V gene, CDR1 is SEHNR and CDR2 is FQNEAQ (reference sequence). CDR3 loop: CASSPRDSLYGYTF. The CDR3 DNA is TGTGCCAGCAGTCCTAGGGACAGCCTCTATGGCTACACCTTC. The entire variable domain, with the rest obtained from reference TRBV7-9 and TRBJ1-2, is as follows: DTGVSQNPRHKITKRGQNVTFRCDPISEHNRLYWYRQTLGQGPEFLTYFQNEAQLEKSRLLSDRFSAERPKGSFSTLEIQRTEQGDSAMYLCASSPRDSLYGYTFGSGTRLTVV.

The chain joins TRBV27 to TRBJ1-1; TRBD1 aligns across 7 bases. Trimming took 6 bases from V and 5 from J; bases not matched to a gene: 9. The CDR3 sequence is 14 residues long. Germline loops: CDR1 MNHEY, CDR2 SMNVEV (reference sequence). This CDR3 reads CASSSTGKGTEAFF. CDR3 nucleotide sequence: TGTGCCAGCAGCTCGACAGGGAAAGGAACTGAAGCTTTCTTT.

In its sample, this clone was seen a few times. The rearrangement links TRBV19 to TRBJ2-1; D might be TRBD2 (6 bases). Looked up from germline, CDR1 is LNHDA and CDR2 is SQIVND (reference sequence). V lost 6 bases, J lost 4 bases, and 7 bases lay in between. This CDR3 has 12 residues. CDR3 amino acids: CASRGTYNEQFF. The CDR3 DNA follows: TGTGCCAGTAGAGGGACTTACAATGAGCAGTTCTTC. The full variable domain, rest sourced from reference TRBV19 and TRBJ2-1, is DGGITQSPKYLFRKEGQNVTLSCEQNLNHDAMYWYRQDPGQGLRLIYYSQIVNDFQKGDIAEGYSVSREKKESFPLTVTSAQKNPTAFYLCASRGTYNEQFFGPGTRLTVL.

CDR3 coding DNA: TGTGCCAGCAGTGAGAGAGTAGCGGGAAGGGCGGGGGAGCAGTACGTC. Translated: CASSERVAGRAGEQYV. The chain uses TRBV6-1 and TRBJ2-7, with 8 bases identical to TRBD2. With 3 bases clipped from V and 7 bases from J, the junction kept 14 bases outside the gene matches. CDR3 size: 16 residues. Germline CDR1 reads MNHNS; CDR2 reads SASEGT.

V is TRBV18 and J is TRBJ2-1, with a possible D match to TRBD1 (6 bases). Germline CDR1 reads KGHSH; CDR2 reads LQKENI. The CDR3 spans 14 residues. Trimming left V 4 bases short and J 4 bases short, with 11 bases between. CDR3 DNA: TGTGCCAGCTCACGGGACAAGGCATACAATGAGCAGTTCTTC. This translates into CASSRDKAYNEQFF.

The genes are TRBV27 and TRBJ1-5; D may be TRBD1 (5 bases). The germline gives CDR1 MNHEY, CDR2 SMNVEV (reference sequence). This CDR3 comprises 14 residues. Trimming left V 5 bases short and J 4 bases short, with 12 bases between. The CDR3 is CASSLGTVNQPQHF. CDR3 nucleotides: TGTGCCAGCAGTCTCGGGACTGTTAATCAGCCCCAGCATTTT.

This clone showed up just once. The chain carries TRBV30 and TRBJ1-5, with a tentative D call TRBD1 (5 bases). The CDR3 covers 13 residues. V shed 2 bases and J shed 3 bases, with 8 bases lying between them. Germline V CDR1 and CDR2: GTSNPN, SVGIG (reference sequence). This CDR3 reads CAWSRQFNQPQHF. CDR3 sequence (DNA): TGTGCCTGGAGTAGACAGTTCAATCAGCCCCAGCATTTT. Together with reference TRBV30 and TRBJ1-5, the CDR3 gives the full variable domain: SQTIHQWPATLVQPVGSPLSLECTVEGTSNPNLYWYRQAAGRGLQLLFYSVGIGQISSEVPQNLSASRPQDRQFILSSKKLLLSDSGFYLCAWSRQFNQPQHFGDGTRLSIL.

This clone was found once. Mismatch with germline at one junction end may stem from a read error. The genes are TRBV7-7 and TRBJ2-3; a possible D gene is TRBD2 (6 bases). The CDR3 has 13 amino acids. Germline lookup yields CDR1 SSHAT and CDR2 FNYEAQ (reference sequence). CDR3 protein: CASSRGSTDTQYF. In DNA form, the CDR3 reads TGTGCTAGCAGCCGGGGGAGCACAGATACGCAGTATTTT.

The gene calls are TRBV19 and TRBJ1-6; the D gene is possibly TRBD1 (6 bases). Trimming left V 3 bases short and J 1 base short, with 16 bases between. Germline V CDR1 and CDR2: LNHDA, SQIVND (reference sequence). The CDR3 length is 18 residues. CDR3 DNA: TGTGCCAGTAGTATCAGTGTCAGGGGCGGATCCTATAATTCACCCCTCCACTTT. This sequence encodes CASSISVRGGSYNSPLHF. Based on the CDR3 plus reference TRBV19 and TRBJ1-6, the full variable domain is DGGITQSPKYLFRKEGQNVTLSCEQNLNHDAMYWYRQDPGQGLRLIYYSQIVNDFQKGDIAEGYSVSREKKESFPLTVTSAQKNPTAFYLCASSISVRGGSYNSPLHFGNGTRLTVT.

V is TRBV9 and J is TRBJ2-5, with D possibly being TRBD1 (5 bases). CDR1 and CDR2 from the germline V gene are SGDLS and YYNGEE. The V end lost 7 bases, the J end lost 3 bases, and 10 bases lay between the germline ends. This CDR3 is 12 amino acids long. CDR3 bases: TGTGCCAGCTCAGGGTTAAAAGAGACCCAGTACTTC. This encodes CASSGLKETQYF.

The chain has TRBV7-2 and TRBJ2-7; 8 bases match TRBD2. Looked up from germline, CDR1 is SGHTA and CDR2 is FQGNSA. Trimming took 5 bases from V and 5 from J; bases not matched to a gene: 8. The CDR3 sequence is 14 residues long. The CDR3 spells CASSPDSGVHEQYF. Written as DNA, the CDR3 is TGTGCCAGCAGCCCCGATAGCGGGGTCCACGAGCAGTACTTC.

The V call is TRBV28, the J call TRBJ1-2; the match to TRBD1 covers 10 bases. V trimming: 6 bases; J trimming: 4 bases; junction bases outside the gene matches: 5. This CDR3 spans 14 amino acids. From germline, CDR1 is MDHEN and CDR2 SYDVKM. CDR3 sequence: CASRQTGGPYGYTF. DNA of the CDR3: TGTGCCAGCAGACAGACAGGGGGCCCCTATGGCTACACCTTC.

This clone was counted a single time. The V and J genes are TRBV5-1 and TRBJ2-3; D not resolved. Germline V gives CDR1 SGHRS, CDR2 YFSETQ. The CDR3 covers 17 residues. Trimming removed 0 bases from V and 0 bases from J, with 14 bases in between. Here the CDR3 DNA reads TGCGCCAGCAGCTTGGGTCAGCTTGGCGGAAGCACAGATACGCAGTATTTT. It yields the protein CASSLGQLGGSTDTQYF.

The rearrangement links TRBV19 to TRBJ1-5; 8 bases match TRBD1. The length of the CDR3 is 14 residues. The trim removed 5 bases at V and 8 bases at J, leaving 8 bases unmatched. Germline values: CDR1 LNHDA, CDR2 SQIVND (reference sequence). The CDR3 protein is CASSGQGSWEPQHF. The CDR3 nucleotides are TGTGCCAGTAGTGGACAGGGATCGTGGGAGCCCCAGCATTTT.

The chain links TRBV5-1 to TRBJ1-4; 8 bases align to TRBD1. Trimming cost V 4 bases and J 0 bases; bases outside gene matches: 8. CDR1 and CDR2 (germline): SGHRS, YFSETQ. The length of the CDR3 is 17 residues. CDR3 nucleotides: TGCGCCAGCAGCCGATACGGACAGGGCGCAACTAATGAAAAACTGTTTTTT. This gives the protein CASSRYGQGATNEKLFF.

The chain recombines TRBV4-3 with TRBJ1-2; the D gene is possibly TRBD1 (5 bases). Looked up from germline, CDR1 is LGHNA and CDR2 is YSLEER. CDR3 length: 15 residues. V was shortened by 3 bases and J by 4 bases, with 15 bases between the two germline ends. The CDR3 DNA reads TGCGCCAGCAGCCAGACCCGTTATGGGGCCTATGGCTACACCTTC. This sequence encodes CASSQTRYGAYGYTF.